The 29 T cell receptor beta chains listed next were all sequenced from one sample in a study of radiation and T cells in renal cell carcinoma. The time point is: blood 2 weeks post-SBRT. Specified treatment: 15 Gy SBRT to primary tumor, nephrectomy 4 weeks later. This table comes from immunoSEQ multiplex PCR, and its TCRdb copy is limited to in-frame clones, with some not included. This sample has around 120,000 clones; roughly four fifths occur once, and the top ten carry about 1.9%. Here the sequenced sample was blood, taken from a patient whose treatment included radiotherapy and nephrectomy. The receptors shown here come from a woman between 55 and 75 years old with renal cell carcinoma.

This rearrangement joins TRBV19 to TRBJ1-1, with a weak D call TRBD1 (6 bases). V was trimmed by 4 bases and J by 4 bases, leaving 13 bases between them. The CDR3 totals 14 residues. Looked up from germline, CDR1 is LNHDA and CDR2 is SQIVND (reference sequence). For the CDR3, the DNA is TGTGCCAGTAGTACCACAGGGATCGGCACTGAAGCTTTCTTT. As protein: CASSTTGIGTEAFF.

This clone was seen only once. The genes are TRBV7-2 and TRBJ2-7, with 12 bases matching TRBD2. This CDR3 spans 15 amino acids. After removal of 4 bases from V and 2 bases from J, the junction contained 3 bases not matched to a gene. CDR1 SGHTA and CDR2 FQGNSA come from the germline V gene. As DNA, the CDR3 is TGTGCCAGCAGCTGGCTAGCGGGGGGGACCTACGAGCAGTACTTC. Translation gives CASSWLAGGTYEQYF.

The chain couples TRBV7-2 to TRBJ2-3, with TRBD2 matching 7 bases. The CDR3 is made up of 16 amino acids. Trimming at V came to 1 base and at J to 3 bases, leaving 7 bases not matched to a gene. CDR1 and CDR2 (germline): SGHTA, FQGNSA. This CDR3 is CASSLDAGAATDTQYF. In DNA, the CDR3 is TGTGCCAGCAGCTTAGACGCGGGAGCGGCGACAGATACGCAGTATTTT.

The CDR3 region is CASSDRLDGTVSIFNYGYTF. CDR3 coding DNA: TGCGCCAGCAGTGACCGCTTAGACGGGACAGTATCGATATTTAACTATGGCTACACCTTC. The V call is TRBV10-1, the J call TRBJ1-2; TRBD1 matches 7 bases. The length of the CDR3 is 20 residues. CDR1 is WNHNN, CDR2 SYGVQD, per germline (reference sequence). V lost 3 bases and J lost 1; bases outside the gene matches: 20.

The chain carries TRBV11-2 and TRBJ2-7; D tentatively fits TRBD1 or TRBD2 (5 bases each). Germline V gives CDR1 SGHAT, CDR2 FQNNGV. CDR3 length equals 14 residues. The V and J ends lost 5 bases and 0 bases respectively, with 11 bases between them. The CDR3 region has the DNA TGTGCCAGCAGCCTTCCAGGGAGCTCCTACGAGCAGTACTTC. Translated: CASSLPGSSYEQYF.

This clone was recorded a few times. The V and J genes are TRBV2 and TRBJ1-1; D is unclear. Trimming removed 1 base from V and 1 base from J, with 4 bases in between. This CDR3 has 13 amino acids. In germline, CDR1 is SNHLY, CDR2 FYNNEI. CDR3 region: CASSEGRNTEAFF. CDR3 sequence (DNA): TGTGCCAGCAGTGAAGGGCGGAACACTGAAGCTTTCTTT.

The chain recombines TRBV28 with TRBJ2-7, with 7 bases aligning to TRBD1. The CDR3 extends over 13 amino acids. Germline CDR1 reads MDHEN; CDR2 reads SYDVKM. With 10 bases clipped from V and 3 bases from J, the junction kept 9 bases outside the gene matches. The DNA for the CDR3 is TGTGCCACGACCGGGACAGCCGACTACGAGCAGTACTTC. The encoded protein is CATTGTADYEQYF.

V and J are TRBV29-1 and TRBJ2-1; TRBD2 agrees at 14 bases. Germline assignment: CDR1 SQVTM and CDR2 ANQGSEA. The CDR3 has 18 amino acids. Unmatched junction bases numbered 12, after V lost 6 bases and J lost 2 bases. CDR3 sequence (DNA): TGCAGCGTCGGGACTAGCGGGAGCCCCTATATCCCCTACAATGAGCAGTTCTTC. Its translation: CSVGTSGSPYIPYNEQFF.

The chain uses TRBV4-2 and TRBJ1-2; D remains unclear. Germline CDR1 and CDR2: LGHNA and YNFKEQ. CDR3 length: 13 residues. V was pared by 2 bases and J by 2 bases, with 6 bases between. The DNA for the CDR3 is TGTGCCAGCAGCCAAACAAGGAACTATGGCTACACCTTC. This gives the protein CASSQTRNYGYTF.

This clone was seen a single time. The genes are TRBV5-6 and TRBJ1-2, with D tentatively TRBD1 (5 bases). V lost 4 bases and J lost 8, with 24 bases in between. Looked up from germline, CDR1 is SGHDT and CDR2 is YYEEEE. The CDR3 has 16 residues. The CDR3 coding sequence is TGTGCCAGCAGCGAGTTCCTTTGGGGGGATGAGATAGGCTACACCTTC. Translating gives CASSEFLWGDEIGYTF.

This clone was found once. The chain couples TRBV19 to TRBJ2-3, with 7 bases aligning to TRBD2. Germline CDR1 is LNHDA and CDR2 is SQIVND (reference sequence). There are 15 residues in the CDR3. Trimming took 6 bases from V and 2 from J; bases not matched to a gene: 8. CDR3 protein: CASSQRGGITDTQYF. The CDR3 nucleotides are TGTGCCAGTAGCCAACGGGGAGGGATCACAGATACGCAGTATTTT.

The chain is built from TRBV6-6 and TRBJ2-7; TRBD1 might be the D (6 bases). Per germline, CDR1 MNHNY and CDR2 SVGAGI (reference sequence). The CDR3 has 14 residues. V lost 3 bases and J lost 4, with 13 bases in between. CDR3 DNA sequence: TGTGCCAGCAGTTATCGGGCAGGGGCGTACGAGCAGTACTTC. Amino acids: CASSYRAGAYEQYF.

This chain uses TRBV19 with TRBJ2-1; 8 bases map to TRBD1. J gave up 8 bases and V 5 bases, and 11 bases lay outside the gene matches. This CDR3 is built from 15 residues. Germline assignment: CDR1 LNHDA and CDR2 SQIVND (reference sequence). DNA of the CDR3: TGTGCCAGTAGTTTTGGACAGGGACGTAGGGATGAGCAGTTCTTC. Its translation is CASSFGQGRRDEQFF.

The chain links TRBV2 to TRBJ2-3, with D perhaps TRBD2 (6 bases). The CDR3 contains 15 residues. Germline V gene sequence: CDR1 SNHLY, CDR2 FYNNEI. Trimming stripped 5 bases from V and 8 bases from J, with 20 bases between. The chain's CDR3 is CASSLLARGAGTQYF. The CDR3, as DNA: TGTGCCAGCAGTTTGCTAGCGCGAGGCGCGGGTACGCAGTATTTT.

The rearrangement uses TRBV19 and TRBJ1-1, with D hard to call. Germline V gene sequence: CDR1 LNHDA, CDR2 SQIVND (reference sequence). The CDR3 spans 12 residues. V shed 6 bases and J shed 7 bases, with 12 bases lying between them. The CDR3 protein is CASSLDTSEAFF. The CDR3 bases are TGTGCCAGTAGCTTAGACACCAGTGAAGCTTTCTTT. The full variable domain, its missing parts supplied by reference TRBV19 and TRBJ1-1, is DGGITQSPKYLFRKEGQNVTLSCEQNLNHDAMYWYRQDPGQGLRLIYYSQIVNDFQKGDIAEGYSVSREKKESFPLTVTSAQKNPTAFYLCASSLDTSEAFFGQGTRLTVV.

The genes are TRBV29-1 and TRBJ1-1, with D perhaps TRBD1 (6 bases). Per germline, CDR1 SQVTM and CDR2 ANQGSEA. The CDR3 totals 12 residues. V lost 4 bases to trimming and J lost 6 bases, with 12 bases between them. CDR3 in DNA: TGCAGCGTTGCGGGGGGCTCCGCTGAAGCTTTCTTT. Its translation: CSVAGGSAEAFF.

The CDR3 here is CASSTALVNTEAFF. CDR3 nucleotides: TGTGCCAGCTCAACTGCCTTGGTGAACACTGAAGCTTTCTTT. The chain is built from TRBV18 and TRBJ1-1; D is uncertain. V was clipped by 5 bases and J by 0 bases, with 10 bases between them. Germline V lookup: CDR1 KGHSH, CDR2 LQKENI. The CDR3 has 14 residues.

The rearrangement links TRBV6-5 to TRBJ1-5, with 9 bases that match TRBD1. V was pared by 4 bases and J by 1 base, with 5 bases of the junction left unmatched. The germline gives CDR1 MNHEY, CDR2 SVGAGI. CDR3 length equals 16 residues. The CDR3 spells CASSSTGGLSNQPQHF. CDR3 sequence (DNA): TGTGCCAGCAGTTCCACAGGGGGCTTGAGCAATCAGCCCCAGCATTTT.

J is TRBJ1-6 and V is TRBV2; D is possibly TRBD1 (6 bases). V was trimmed by 8 bases and J by 0 bases, leaving 14 bases between them. This CDR3 has 16 amino acids. The germline V gene has CDR1 SNHLY and CDR2 FYNNEI. CDR3 DNA sequence: TGTGCCAGCTCCGGGACATTGAGCTCCTATAATTCACCCCTCCACTTT. This encodes CASSGTLSSYNSPLHF.

This clone was observed a handful of times. The rearrangement uses TRBV13 and TRBJ1-1, with D unresolved. The ends were cut back, 1 base at V and 3 bases at J, with 6 bases in the middle. Germline V gene lookup returns CDR1 PRHDT and CDR2 FYEKMQ (reference sequence). The CDR3 contains 13 residues. DNA for the CDR3: TGTGCCAGCAGCTTAGAAATTCACACTGAAGCTTTCTTT. Encoded protein: CASSLEIHTEAFF.

The chain is built from TRBV28 and TRBJ1-1, with D tentatively TRBD1 (5 bases). CDR3 length: 16 residues. V was cut by 6 bases and J by 4 bases, with 21 bases left in between. Germline V gene data show CDR1 as MDHEN and CDR2 as SYDVKM. The CDR3 sequence: CASRKMTDPIRTEAFF. The CDR3 DNA is TGTGCCAGCAGGAAGATGACAGACCCTATTCGCACTGAAGCTTTCTTT.

The CDR3 protein is CASSGSDSHSNQPQHF. DNA of the CDR3: TGTGCCAGCAGTGGATCAGATTCGCATAGCAATCAGCCCCAGCATTTT. The chain recombines TRBV2 with TRBJ1-5; D unresolved. The CDR3 has 16 residues. CDR1 and CDR2 (germline): SNHLY, FYNNEI. V shed 4 bases and J shed 0 bases, with 13 bases lying between them.

This chain connects TRBV6-4 to TRBJ2-7; D is unclear. The germline V gene has CDR1 MRHNA and CDR2 SNTAGT. Trimming took off 3 bases at V and 3 bases at J, with 9 bases between the two ends. CDR3 length: 13 residues. CDR3 sequence reads: CASSEGFGYEQYF. The CDR3 nucleotides read TGTGCCAGCAGTGAAGGGTTCGGCTACGAGCAGTACTTC.

This chain links TRBV29-1 with TRBJ1-2; D perhaps matches TRBD1 (6 bases). Germline CDR1 is SQVTM and CDR2 is ANQGSEA. The CDR3 totals 13 residues. Trimming shortened V by 7 bases and J by 6 bases, and 18 bases separated the two germline ends. For the CDR3, the DNA is TGCAGCGGGAAGGGGGGGATGACTGATGGCTACACCTTC. Translating gives CSGKGGMTDGYTF.

The chain links TRBV9 to TRBJ2-7; a possible D gene is TRBD2 (6 bases). V was cut by 0 bases and J by 6 bases, with 10 bases left in between. From germline, CDR1 is SGDLS and CDR2 YYNGEE. CDR3 size: 13 residues. The CDR3 nucleotides are TGTGCCAGCAGCGTAGAGGCGGGGAGCGAGCAGTACTTC. It is translated as CASSVEAGSEQYF.

This chain uses TRBV9 with TRBJ1-2; no clear D gene. The CDR3 has 13 residues. CDR1 SGDLS and CDR2 YYNGEE come from the germline V gene. The V and J ends lost 3 bases and 4 bases respectively, with 10 bases between them. The CDR3 spells CASSADGSYGYTF. CDR3 in DNA: TGTGCCAGCAGCGCCGACGGAAGCTATGGCTACACCTTC.

CDR3 loop: CASSASGTGVLSEQFF. The CDR3 DNA sequence: TGTGCCAGCAGTGCCTCCGGGACAGGGGTACTCAGTGAGCAGTTCTTC. This sequence joins TRBV2 and TRBJ2-1; TRBD1 matches 10 bases. Germline V gives CDR1 SNHLY, CDR2 FYNNEI. V lost 4 bases to trimming and J lost 9 bases; unmatched junction nucleotides: 12. The CDR3 contains 16 residues.

The V gene is TRBV7-2, the J gene TRBJ2-7; D is ambiguous. V lost 6 bases to trimming and J lost 4 bases, with 10 bases between them. The CDR3 loop spans 12 amino acids. The germline V gene has CDR1 SGHTA and CDR2 FQGNSA. The CDR3 DNA follows: TGTGCCAGCAGAAGTCTAGAGTACGAGCAGTACTTC. The encoded protein is CASRSLEYEQYF.

V gene TRBV7-9 combines with J gene TRBJ1-1, with D tentatively TRBD1 (6 bases). The CDR3 length is 16 residues. Looked up from germline, CDR1 is SEHNR and CDR2 is FQNEAQ (reference sequence). The ends were cut back, 5 bases at V and 1 base at J, with 17 bases in the middle. In nucleotides, the CDR3 is TGTGCCAGCAGCCCAGCGGGGGGGGCGTCGAACACTGAAGCTTTCTTT. Translation gives CASSPAGGASNTEAFF.